Listed below are T cell receptor beta chains from one sample, sequenced in a study of PD-1 blockade in classical Hodgkin lymphoma. Method: immunoSEQ multiplex PCR; TCRdb's copy keeps in-frame clones and lacks some. The table records some 110,000 clones, approximately 89% of them present only once. This material consisted of peripheral blood mononuclear cells (PBMCs), taken before the fourth cycle of nivolumab. The receptors stem from a human donor with classical Hodgkin lymphoma. Each CDR3 is given with its conserved first and last residue. Fields, in order: clone size, V gene, J gene, D gene, CDR3 DNA, CDR3 protein. D genes are given only for firm matches. Size is omitted from some rows. Given values are once, few, many or a class for expanded clones.

once	TRBV5-6	TRBJ1-1	NA	TGTGCCAGCAGCCCGTACCCCGGGACTGAAGCTTTCTTT	CASSPYPGTEAFF
NA	TRBV2	TRBJ1-4	NA	TGTGCCAGCAGTTCGGCGCGGGGGGAAAAACTGTTTTTT	CASSSARGEKLFF
NA	TRBV6-6	TRBJ2-7	TRBD2	TGTGCCAGCAGTGCCCCGGAGACTAGCGGGAGGCCACTGATATTC	CASSAPETSGRPLIF
NA	TRBV6-1	TRBJ2-3	TRBD2	TGTGCCAGCAGTGAAGCGGCAGCGGGGGGCCGCACAGATACGCAGTATTTT	CASSEAAAGGRTDTQYF
NA	TRBV2	TRBJ1-1	NA	TGTGCCAGCAGTTCGCTATCTGAAGCTTTCTTT	CASSSLSEAFF
once	TRBV10-3	TRBJ2-7	NA	TGTGCCATCAGTGAGTCGGGACTTGAGGCCTCCTACGAGCAGTACTTC	CAISESGLEASYEQYF
NA	TRBV27	TRBJ2-3	NA	TGTGCCAGCAGTTTAAAAGGGACTTACCCAGATACGCAGTATTTT	CASSLKGTYPDTQYF
NA	TRBV19	TRBJ2-3	NA	TGTGCCAGTAGTTTCAGCACAGATACGCAGTATTTT	CASSFSTDTQYF
NA	TRBV5-1	TRBJ2-7	TRBD2	TGCGCCAGCAGCTCGACTAGCGTTAGCTACGAGCAGTACTTC	CASSSTSVSYEQYF
NA	TRBV4-2	TRBJ2-2	TRBD2	TGTGCCAGCAGCCAAGATCCCGGGACTAGCGGGAGTCGCACCGGGGAGCTGTTTTTT	CASSQDPGTSGSRTGELFF
NA	TRBV28	TRBJ1-4	TRBD1	TGTGCCAGCAGCTACGGGACAGGGGTTGAAAAACTGTTTTTT	CASSYGTGVEKLFF
NA	TRBV27	TRBJ2-5	TRBD2	TGTGCCAGCAGCCAGGGACTAGCCACCCAAGAGACCCAGTACTTC	CASSQGLATQETQYF
NA	TRBV18	TRBJ1-1	NA	TGTGCCAGCTCACCAGCCGTTAACACTGAAGCTTTCTTT	CASSPAVNTEAFF
NA	TRBV7-9	TRBJ1-2	TRBD1	TGTGCCAGCAGCTTGACCCCGACAGGGGGCGCTAATCGTGGCTACACCTTC	CASSLTPTGGANRGYTF
NA	TRBV20-1	TRBJ1-4	NA	TGCAGTGCTCGACAAGATGAAAAACTGTTTTTT	CSARQDEKLFF
NA	TRBV4-1	TRBJ2-7	TRBD2	TGCGCCAGCAGCCTTTCGGGACTAGCGGGAGACGAGCAGTACTTC	CASSLSGLAGDEQYF
NA	TRBV5-6	TRBJ1-4	TRBD1	TGTGCCAGCAGCTTGGAAGGGACAGGGTTGGAAAAACTGTTTTTT	CASSLEGTGLEKLFF
NA	TRBV19	TRBJ2-7	NA	TGTGCCAGTAGTATAGGGCAGGGGGGCGAGCAGTACTTC	CASSIGQGGEQYF
NA	TRBV10-3	TRBJ1-1	NA	TGTGCCATCAGTGGGGGGACTAATATAAGGGCTTTCTTT	CAISGGTNIRAFF